This T cell receptor beta chain was found in a study of human T cells and chemical hapten exposure. TCRdb fed the RACE reads into MiXCR, producing one record per CDR3 protein. The table includes a few hundred thousand distinct CDR3 sequences, over 7.5% detected once. Notes on the study in general: Versus controls, significantly more large CDR3 similarity clusters arose from expanded TCRs.

CDR1 and CDR2 (germline): SGHAT, FQNNGV. This CDR3 region has 16 residues. V was pared by 5 bases and J by 7 bases, with 7 bases of the junction left unmatched. Time point: pre-sensitization, week 0. Stated treatment: therapeutic diphenylcyclopropenone sensitization with weekly scalp DPC. With regard to this clonotype: Its antigen is unknown.

V gene TRBV11-2 combines with J gene TRBJ2-1; 14 bases align to TRBD2. This sequence originates from a man between 18 and 35 years old with alopecia areata. Some clones in this sample may be carry-over from other donors' samples. The sequences come from whole blood, collected in connection with sensitization to the hapten diphenylcyclopropenone (DPC). CDR3 nucleotides: TGTGCCAGCAGCCTAGGGACTAGCGGGGGTCGTAATGAGCAGTTCTTC. It specifies CASSLGTSGGRNEQFF.